This TCR beta chain was sequenced during a study of cytomegalovirus exposure and HLA in healthy donors. Clones were read by immunoSEQ multiplex PCR, and TCRdb kept only the in-frame ones, dropping some. The sample lists around 250,000 clones; about 90% were seen once. The clonotype was recovered from a woman in her thirties in good health and CMV-seronegative. The sequenced material came from PBMCs.

The DNA for the CDR3 is TGTGCCAGCAGCCCACAACAGGGGTACGAGCAGTACTTC. Its protein product is CASSPQQGYEQYF. This chain joins TRBV4-2 and TRBJ2-7, with TRBD1 identical over 7 bases. Unmatched junction bases numbered 4, after V lost 4 bases and J lost 4 bases. The germline V gene encodes CDR1 LGHNA and CDR2 YNFKEQ. The CDR3 has 13 amino acids.